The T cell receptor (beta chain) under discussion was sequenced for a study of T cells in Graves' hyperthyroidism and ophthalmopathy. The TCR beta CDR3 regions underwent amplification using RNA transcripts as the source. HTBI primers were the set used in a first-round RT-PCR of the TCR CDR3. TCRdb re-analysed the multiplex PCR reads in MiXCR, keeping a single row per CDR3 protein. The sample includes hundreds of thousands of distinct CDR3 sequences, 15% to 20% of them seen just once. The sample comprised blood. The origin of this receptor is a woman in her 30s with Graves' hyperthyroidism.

Written as DNA, the CDR3 is TGTGCCAGCAGTTTAGGGCTCCAAGAGACCCAGTTCTTC. This gives the protein CASSLGLQETQFF. V gene TRBV27 combines with J gene TRBJ2-5; no clear D gene. The J call may be wrong; the DNA end is better matched by TRBJ2-1. Germline CDR1 is MNHEY and CDR2 is SMNVEV (reference sequence). This CDR3 region has 13 residues.